This is a list of T cell receptor beta chains from one sample in a study of naive and memory T cell subsets. TCRdb processed the UMI-ligation and nested PCR reads anew with MiXCR; each CDR3 protein has one entry. This table holds roughly 130,000 distinct CDR3 sequences, around a third found once. Sequenced sample: central memory CD4+ T cells from blood. The origin of the receptors is a human donor in good health. Both conserved end residues are part of each CDR3. The order of the fields is J gene, V gene, D gene, clone size, CDR3 DNA, CDR3 protein. The D gene is left open where the match is weak. Expanded clones are given a class, and other clones once, few, many or no size at all.

TRBJ2-2,TRBV12-3/TRBV12-4,.,.,TGTGCCAGCAGTTTGGGCCGTAAGGCCGGGGAGCTGTTTTTT,CASSLGRKAGELFF
TRBJ2-3,TRBV12-3/TRBV12-4,TRBD1,few,TGTGCCAGCAGTCAGGGGACAGGGTGGGATACGCAGTATTTT,CASSQGTGWDTQYF
TRBJ1-1,TRBV7-9,.,.,TGTGCCAGCACGTTCGGAGGGGCCCTTGAAGCTTTCTTT,CASTFGGALEAFF
TRBJ2-5,TRBV7-6,TRBD1,few,TGTGCCAGCAGGGGGGACAGGTCCGGGGAGACCCAGTACTTC,CASRGDRSGETQYF
TRBJ2-7,TRBV28,.,.,TGTGCCAGCAGTTTATTTACACCTAGGTCCTACGAGCAGTACTTC,CASSLFTPRSYEQYF
TRBJ2-1,TRBV20-1,.,few,TGCAGTGCTAGCCGAGCACGGGAGAGGGGGGGGCGCTCCTACAATGAGCAGTTCTTC,CSASRARERGGRSYNEQFF
TRBJ1-5,TRBV3-1,.,.,TGTGCCAGCAGCCAAGGAATCAGGAGCAATCAGCCCCAGCATTTT,CASSQGIRSNQPQHF
TRBJ2-1,TRBV4-1,TRBD2,.,TGCGCCAGCAGCCAAGTCGTACTAGCGGACAATGAGCAGTTCTTC,CASSQVVLADNEQFF
TRBJ2-5,TRBV6-5,.,.,TGTGCCAGCAGTTACGCGGAGACCCAGTACTTC,CASSYAETQYF
TRBJ2-5,TRBV7-2,TRBD1,.,TGTGCCAGCAGCGCCGGACCCGGGACAGGGGGTGGGGAGACCCAGTACTTC,CASSAGPGTGGGETQYF
TRBJ1-1,TRBV12-3/TRBV12-4,.,.,TGTGCCAGCAGACCACCCGACCCGGTGGGTACTGAAGCTTTCTTT,CASRPPDPVGTEAFF
TRBJ2-5,TRBV2,.,few,TGTGCCAGCAGTGTAAAGGAGACCCAGTACTTC,CASSVKETQYF
TRBJ2-3,TRBV18,TRBD2,many,TGTGCCAGCTCACCACTAGCTAGCGGGAGCTTTGAAGATACGCAGTATTTT,CASSPLASGSFEDTQYF
TRBJ2-3,TRBV7-2,TRBD2,.,TGTGCCAGCAGCTTAGGGCGGGAGTGGGGCACAGATACGCAGTATTTT,CASSLGREWGTDTQYF
TRBJ2-7,TRBV20-1,TRBD2,.,TGCAGTGCGACGCGAAGCGGGAGGTCCTACGAGCAGTACTTC,CSATRSGRSYEQYF
TRBJ2-5,TRBV29-1,TRBD1,.,TGCAGCGTTGGACAGGGCGAGACCCAGTACTTC,CSVGQGETQYF
TRBJ2-5,TRBV6-5,TRBD2,few,TGTGCCAGCAGTACAAGACTAGCGGGAGGGCCGAGGCAAGAGACCCAGTACTTC,CASSTRLAGGPRQETQYF
TRBJ2-2,TRBV29-1,.,few,TGCAGCGGTATCCATAACACCGGGGAGCTGTTTTTT,CSGIHNTGELFF
TRBJ2-6,TRBV20-1,.,.,TGCAGTGTCGCGGCAGGGAGACTCTCTGGGGCCAACGTCCTGACTTTC,CSVAAGRLSGANVLTF
TRBJ2-1,TRBV7-9,TRBD2,few,TGTGCCAGCAGCCTTAGCGGGAGGGCCCAGTTCTTC,CASSLSGRAQFF
TRBJ2-1,TRBV30,TRBD2,few,TGTGCCTCTAGAGCGGGAAACAATGAGCAGTTCTTC,CASRAGNNEQFF
TRBJ2-1,TRBV24-1,.,few,TGTGCCACCAGTGATTTCGCGGGAGAGCAGTTCTTC,CATSDFAGEQFF
TRBJ2-1,TRBV14,.,few,TGTGCCAGCAGCCAAGAAGGGGCCAGCAATGAGCAGTTCTTC,CASSQEGASNEQFF
TRBJ2-4,TRBV29-1,.,few,TGCAGCGTTCTACCAGGGTTATCCAAAAACATTCAGTACTTC,CSVLPGLSKNIQYF
TRBJ1-2,TRBV28,.,.,TGTGCCAGCAGTTTGGGGATCCCCATCAGTAGCTACACCTTC,CASSLGIPISSYTF
TRBJ2-2,TRBV20-1,.,.,TGCAGTGCTAGATCGGTCACCGGGGAGCTGTTTTTT,CSARSVTGELFF
TRBJ2-3,TRBV7-3,TRBD2,.,TGTGACAGCAGCTTAATGGTCCTAGCGGATAGGGATACGCAGTATTTT,CDSSLMVLADRDTQYF
TRBJ1-1,TRBV20-1,.,.,TGCAGTGCCATACCTGGGTTCACTGAAGCTTTCTTT,CSAIPGFTEAFF
TRBJ2-1,TRBV14,TRBD2,few,TGTGCCAGCAGCCAAAGTGGTCCTAGCGGGAGGAAGCAGTTCTTC,CASSQSGPSGRKQFF
TRBJ1-4,TRBV7-8,TRBD1,few,TGTGCCAGCAGCTTAGCTACAGGGGGCTCTAATGAAAAACTGTTTTTT,CASSLATGGSNEKLFF
TRBJ2-1,TRBV20-1,.,few,TGCAGTGCTATCAGCCCCAATGAGCAGTTCTTC,CSAISPNEQFF
TRBJ2-7,TRBV3-1,.,few,TGTGCCAGCAGCCAACTGGGTGCGTACGAGCAGTACTTC,CASSQLGAYEQYF
TRBJ1-2,TRBV6-1,.,.,TGTGCCAGCAGCAATTCCGACAACTATGGCTACACCTTC,CASSNSDNYGYTF
TRBJ2-5,TRBV6-1,.,.,TGTGCCAGCAGTGAAAGACCCTACGGGGGGACCCAGTACTTC,CASSERPYGGTQYF
TRBJ2-1,TRBV3-1,.,few,TGTGCCAGCAGCCAATTAGGAGGAGAGCAGTTCTTC,CASSQLGGEQFF
TRBJ1-4,TRBV28,TRBD1,.,TGTGCCAGCAGTTTACCCGGACAGGGTAGTGGAAAACTGTTTTTT,CASSLPGQGSGKLFF
TRBJ2-3,TRBV28,TRBD2,.,TGTGCCAGCAGTACATCGGGACAGCCCGGGACTAGCGGGAGCACAGATACGCAGTATTTT,CASSTSGQPGTSGSTDTQYF
TRBJ2-3,TRBV20-1,.,.,TGCAGTGCTTCCGGTTTCACAGATACGCAGTATTTT,CSASGFTDTQYF
TRBJ2-6,TRBV5-8,.,.,TGTGCCAGCAGCTCCGGACAGACACTCTCTGGGGCCAACGTCCTGACTTTC,CASSSGQTLSGANVLTF
TRBJ1-5,TRBV2,.,.,TGTGCCAGCCGTGGAAATAGCAATCAGCCCCAGCATTTT,CASRGNSNQPQHF
TRBJ1-1,TRBV12-3/TRBV12-4,.,.,TGTGCCAGCAGTTTAGGACAGAGCAACACTGAAGCTTTCTTT,CASSLGQSNTEAFF
TRBJ1-1,TRBV12-3/TRBV12-4,.,.,TGTGCCAGCAGTGAAACATCACAGGGCACTGAAGCTTTCTTT,CASSETSQGTEAFF
TRBJ2-3,TRBV7-2,TRBD2,.,TGTGCCAGCAGCCGGGAGGGCCGAAACACAGATACGCAGTATTTT,CASSREGRNTDTQYF
TRBJ2-1,TRBV11-2,.,.,TGTGCCAGCAGCTGGAGACTCGGGCCGGAAGAGCAGTTCTTC,CASSWRLGPEEQFF
TRBJ2-7,TRBV20-1,.,few,TGCAGTGCTGTCCAAGACTTGCCCTACGAGCAGTACTTC,CSAVQDLPYEQYF
TRBJ2-5,TRBV7-2,TRBD1,few,TGTGCCAGCAGCTCCAGCGGGACAGGGGGTAGAAAGACCCAGTACTTC,CASSSSGTGGRKTQYF
TRBJ2-5,TRBV5-1,.,.,TGCGCCAGCAGCCCAGACAGTATGCGAGAGACCCAGTACTTC,CASSPDSMRETQYF
TRBJ2-7,TRBV28,TRBD2,few,TGTGCCAGCAGTCTCGGACTAGCGCAATACGAGCAGTACTTC,CASSLGLAQYEQYF
TRBJ1-1,TRBV28,.,.,TGTGCCAGCAGTTTAGACAGGTCGAACACTGAAGCTTTCTTT,CASSLDRSNTEAFF
TRBJ1-5,TRBV27,TRBD1,.,TGTGCCAGCAGTTCCACAGGGGGAGGCAATCAGCCCCAGCATTTT,CASSSTGGGNQPQHF
TRBJ2-7,TRBV6-1,.,.,TGTGCCAGCAGTAAACCCGCGGGGCAGAGCAACGAGCAGTACTTC,CASSKPAGQSNEQYF
TRBJ2-1,TRBV6-1,.,.,TGTGCCAGCAGGGGAACTGGAGGGCCTGGGAATGAGCAGTTCTTC,CASRGTGGPGNEQFF